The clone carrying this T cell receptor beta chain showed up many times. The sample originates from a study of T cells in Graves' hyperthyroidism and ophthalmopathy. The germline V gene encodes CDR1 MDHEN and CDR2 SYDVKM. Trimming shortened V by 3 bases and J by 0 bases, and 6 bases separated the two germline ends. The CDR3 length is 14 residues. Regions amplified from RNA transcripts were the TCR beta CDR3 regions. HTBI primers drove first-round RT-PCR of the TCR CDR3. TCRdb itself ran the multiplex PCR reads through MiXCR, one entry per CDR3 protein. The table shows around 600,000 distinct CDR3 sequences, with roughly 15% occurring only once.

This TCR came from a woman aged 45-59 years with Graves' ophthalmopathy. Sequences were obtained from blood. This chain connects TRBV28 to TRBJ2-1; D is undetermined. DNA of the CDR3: TGTGCCAGCAGTTTTTGGTCCTCCTACAATGAGCAGTTCTTC. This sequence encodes CASSFWSSYNEQFF.